The 28 T cell receptor beta chains presented below share a single source sample, sequenced in a study of blood T cell repertoires in COVID-19. TCRdb's table, derived via immunoSEQ multiplex PCR, lists solely in-frame clones and lacks some. The table shows a few hundred thousand clones, with under 90% occurring only once. Input material: peripheral blood. The receptor source for this set is a woman in her thirties or forties who had recovered from COVID-19.

The J gene is TRBJ1-4, the V gene TRBV7-9; D is uncertain. V lost 4 bases and J lost 10, with 7 bases in between. Germline lookup yields CDR1 SEHNR and CDR2 FQNEAQ (reference sequence). The CDR3 extends over 11 amino acids. CDR3 in amino acids: CASSSVGKLFF. CDR3 sequence (DNA): TGTGCCAGCAGCTCAGTTGGAAAACTGTTTTTT.

This chain links TRBV7-2 with TRBJ2-7; D uncertain. This CDR3 comprises 13 residues. The germline gives CDR1 SGHTA, CDR2 FQGNSA. Trimming pared 2 bases from V and 4 bases from J, leaving 9 bases between. The CDR3 DNA reads TGTGCCAGCAGCTTACAACAACAATACGAGCAGTACTTC. As protein: CASSLQQQYEQYF.

The genes are TRBV5-4 and TRBJ2-1, with 7 bases lining up with TRBD2. This CDR3 contains 15 residues. Trimming cost V 0 bases and J 6 bases; bases outside gene matches: 6. Per the germline V gene, CDR1 is SGHNT and CDR2 is YYREEE (reference sequence). The CDR3 loop reads CASSLEHSGGNEQFF. CDR3 DNA: TGTGCCAGCAGCTTGGAACATTCGGGGGGCAATGAGCAGTTCTTC.

The gene calls are TRBV7-9 and TRBJ2-3, with 7 nucleotides matching TRBD2. Germline V gene lookup returns CDR1 SEHNR and CDR2 FQNEAQ (reference sequence). This CDR3 is 15 amino acids long. Trimming took 0 bases from V and 4 from J; bases not matched to a gene: 4. The CDR3 sequence is CASSLAGGPSDTQYF. In nucleotides, the CDR3 is TGTGCCAGCAGCTTAGCGGGAGGGCCATCAGATACGCAGTATTTT.

CDR3 region: CASSLDRGPPEQYF. The CDR3, as DNA: TGCGCCAGCAGCCTCGACAGGGGACCACCCGAGCAGTACTTC. This sequence joins TRBV5-1 and TRBJ2-7; 8 bases map to TRBD1. CDR1 SGHRS and CDR2 YFSETQ come from the germline V gene. The CDR3 runs 14 residues. The ends lost 4 bases at V and 6 bases at J; junction bases unmatched: 9.

The V gene is TRBV10-1, the J gene TRBJ2-3; 9 positions agree with TRBD2. CDR3 size: 17 residues. V shed 2 bases and J 6 bases; nucleotides not matched to a gene: 12. Germline V gene lookup returns CDR1 WNHNN and CDR2 SYGVQD (reference sequence). CDR3 sequence: CASSEISVAGGPDTQYF. CDR3 bases: TGCGCCAGCAGTGAGATTTCTGTTGCGGGAGGGCCGGATACGCAGTATTTT.

V is TRBV24-1 and J is TRBJ1-2; a weak D match, TRBD1 (5 bases). This CDR3 has 14 amino acids. V gave up 3 bases and J gave up 5 bases, with 12 bases separating them. CDR1 and CDR2 (germline): KGHDR, SFDVKD. The CDR3 DNA reads TGTGCCACCAGTGATCCAGGGAAAGATTATGGCTACACCTTC. This codes for CATSDPGKDYGYTF.

The CDR3 loop is CASSSLRSEGTDTQYF. Here the CDR3 DNA reads TGTGCCAGCAGCTCCCTTAGGTCCGAGGGCACAGATACGCAGTATTTT. This sequence joins TRBV5-6 and TRBJ2-3; D gene unclear. This CDR3 has 16 amino acids. Germline CDR1 and CDR2: SGHDT and YYEEEE. Trimming took 3 bases from V and 1 from J, leaving 15 bases between them.

V gene TRBV21-1 combines with J gene TRBJ2-1; the D call in the table, TRBD2, was not verified against the DNA. TRBV21-1 is described as a pseudogene. CDR3 length: 17 residues. Here the CDR3 DNA reads TGTGCCAGCAGCAAAGTTAGACTAGCGGGGGGAGGGGATGAGCAGTTCTTC. Its translation: CASSKVRLAGGGDEQFF.

This sequence joins TRBV7-3 and TRBJ2-1, with TRBD2 matching 8 bases. Trimming took 5 bases from V and 1 from J; bases not matched to a gene: 10. This CDR3 has 17 residues. Germline-derived CDR1 and CDR2 are SGHTA and FQGTGA. CDR3 coding DNA: TGTGCCAGCAGCCCCCGTCTGACTAGCGTTTCCTACAATGAGCAGTTCTTC. The encoded protein is CASSPRLTSVSYNEQFF.

The chain links TRBV23-1 to TRBJ2-7; D possibly corresponds to TRBD2 (5 bases). TRBV23-1 is reported as an ORF; its role is uncertain. The CDR3 extends over 13 amino acids. V shed 7 bases and J shed 2 bases, with 12 bases lying between them. The CDR3 reads CASTTGLTYEQYF. As DNA, the CDR3 is TGCGCCAGCACTACCGGACTTACCTACGAGCAGTACTTC.

The chain has TRBV2 and TRBJ2-1; TRBD2 agrees at 11 bases. Trimming cost V 4 bases and J 5 bases; bases outside gene matches: 10. The germline gives CDR1 SNHLY, CDR2 FYNNEI. This CDR3 region has 17 residues. CDR3 residues: CASSALPSSGRHNEQFF. The CDR3 region has the DNA TGTGCCAGCAGTGCCCTTCCTTCTAGCGGGAGGCACAATGAGCAGTTCTTC.

The V call is TRBV19, the J call TRBJ1-4; 7 nucleotides line up with TRBD1. This CDR3 contains 16 residues. The V gene end was trimmed by 3 bases and the J gene end by 5 bases; junction bases not matched to a gene: 9. Looked up from germline, CDR1 is LNHDA and CDR2 is SQIVND (reference sequence). In DNA form, the CDR3 reads TGTGCCAGTAGTATTCGGAAGGGGGCCGGAAATGAAAAACTGTTTTTT. Translating gives CASSIRKGAGNEKLFF.

The V call is TRBV5-5, the J call TRBJ2-7; D is perhaps TRBD1 (6 bases). The CDR3 sequence is 14 residues long. Deletions cut 4 bases from V and 2 bases from J, with 13 bases between. CDR1 SGHKS and CDR2 YYEKEE come from the germline V gene (reference sequence). The CDR3 coding sequence is TGTGCCAGCAGCCCCCCGGGACACCCCTACGAGCAGTACTTC. It codes for CASSPPGHPYEQYF.

This clone was seen a few times. The chain employs TRBV19 and TRBJ2-1, with D hard to call. Trimming pared 3 bases from V and 7 bases from J, leaving 13 bases between. The CDR3 totals 14 residues. Looked up from germline, CDR1 is LNHDA and CDR2 is SQIVND (reference sequence). CDR3: CASSMGNGGNEQFF. CDR3 nucleotide sequence: TGTGCCAGTAGTATGGGCAACGGTGGAAATGAGCAGTTCTTC.

In its sample, this clone was seen once. The rearrangement links TRBV29-1 to TRBJ1-3; D perhaps matches TRBD1 (5 bases). V lost 7 bases and J lost 2, with 15 bases in between. Germline loops: CDR1 SQVTM, CDR2 ANQGSEA. This CDR3 contains 14 residues. This CDR3 is CSAAGGRAGNTIYF. For the CDR3, the DNA is TGCAGCGCTGCGGGGGGAAGGGCTGGAAACACCATATATTTT. Complete variable domain (other parts from reference TRBV29-1 and TRBJ1-3): SAVISQKPSRDICQRGTSLTIQCQVDSQVTMMFWYRQQPGQSLTLIATANQGSEATYESGFVIDKFPISRPNLTFSTLTVSNMSPEDSSIYLCSAAGGRAGNTIYFGEGSWLTVV.

The V and J genes are TRBV3-1 (or the pseudogene TRBV3-2) and TRBJ2-3, with 8 bases aligning to TRBD2. The CDR3 loop spans 17 amino acids. CDR1 is LGHDT and CDR2 is YNNKEL in the germline V gene (reference sequence). The V and J ends lost 4 bases and 0 bases, in that order; junction bases with no gene match: 9. In DNA form, the CDR3 reads TGTGCCAGCAGCCCAAGGTGGTCTAGCGGGAGCACAGATACGCAGTATTTT. Translating it yields CASSPRWSSGSTDTQYF.

The genes are TRBV20-1 and TRBJ2-1; TRBD2 agrees at 8 bases. Germline V gene sequence: CDR1 DFQATT, CDR2 SNEGSKA (reference sequence). This CDR3 has 11 residues. The CDR3 reads CTQRGYNEQFF. Written as DNA, the CDR3 is TGCACCCAGCGGGGGTACAATGAGCAGTTCTTC.

Details on this clone: Other DNA sequences within the sample encode an identical CDR3. V usage is TRBV11-2 and J usage is TRBJ2-1, with 10 bases lining up with TRBD2. Germline CDR1 is SGHAT and CDR2 is FQNNGV. CDR3 length: 15 residues. Trimming cost V 5 bases and J 2 bases; bases outside gene matches: 3. For the CDR3, the DNA is TGTGCCAGCAGCCCCGGACTAGCGGCCTACAATGAGCAGTTCTTC. Protein: CASSPGLAAYNEQFF.

The chain has TRBV30 and TRBJ2-5, with D perhaps matching TRBD2 (6 bases). Deletions cut 2 bases from V and 4 bases from J, with 11 bases between. CDR3 size: 13 residues. CDR1 and CDR2 from the germline V gene are GTSNPN and SVGIG (reference sequence). CDR3 in amino acids: CAWSHGGLETQYF. The CDR3 nucleotides read TGTGCCTGGAGTCACGGGGGATTAGAGACCCAGTACTTC.

The chain joins TRBV5-1 to TRBJ2-6; D perhaps matches TRBD1 (5 bases). CDR3 length equals 18 residues. Germline V gene lookup returns CDR1 SGHRS and CDR2 YFSETQ. V gave up 4 bases and J gave up 0 bases, with 17 bases separating them. The CDR3 coding sequence is TGCGCCAGCAGCGCCGACAGAGATTTAAGCTCTGGGGCCAACGTCCTGACTTTC. Encoded protein: CASSADRDLSSGANVLTF.

V and J are TRBV11-3 and TRBJ2-3; D gene uncertain. Germline CDR1 is SGHNT and CDR2 is YENEEA. Trimming shortened V by 6 bases and J by 10 bases, and 14 bases separated the two germline ends. The CDR3 spans 12 residues. The CDR3 sequence is CASRESLSAQYF. DNA for the CDR3: TGTGCCAGCAGGGAGAGCCTATCGGCGCAGTATTTT.

The chain has TRBV6-2 or TRBV6-3 and TRBJ2-2; perhaps TRBD1 as D (6 bases). Germline CDR1 and CDR2: MNHEY and SVGEGT. V gave up 2 bases and J gave up 0 bases, with 16 bases separating them. The CDR3 is made up of 18 amino acids. CDR3 protein: CASSYTHGQPPNTGELFF. In DNA form, the CDR3 reads TGTGCCAGCAGTTACACTCACGGACAGCCTCCGAACACCGGGGAGCTGTTTTTT.

V usage is TRBV28 and J usage is TRBJ2-3; tentatively, D is TRBD1 (7 bases). V was shortened by 6 bases and J by 2 bases, with 18 bases between the two germline ends. The germline CDR1 and CDR2 sequences are MDHEN and SYDVKM. The CDR3 runs to 16 residues. CDR3 bases: TGTGCCAGCAGCTCCCCCGCGGAGGGGGCCACAGATACGCAGTATTTT. It codes for CASSSPAEGATDTQYF. Full variable domain (outside the CDR3, taken from reference TRBV28 and TRBJ2-3): DVKVTQSSRYLVKRTGEKVFLECVQDMDHENMFWYRQDPGLGLRLIYFSYDVKMKEKGDIPEGYSVSREKKERFSLILESASTNQTSMYLCASSSPAEGATDTQYFGPGTRLTVL.

This chain connects TRBV29-1 to TRBJ2-2, with TRBD1 identical over 10 bases. Germline V lookup: CDR1 SQVTM, CDR2 ANQGSEA. CDR3 length: 14 residues. The junction had 6 bases not matched to a gene; V was cut back by 6 bases and J by 5 bases. The CDR3 protein is CSVEPGQGTGELFF. The CDR3 DNA sequence: TGCAGCGTCGAACCGGGACAGGGGACCGGGGAGCTGTTTTTT.

This sequence joins TRBV6-5 and TRBJ2-7; 9 nucleotides line up with TRBD1. Germline CDR1 reads MNHEY; CDR2 reads SVGAGI. There are 15 residues in the CDR3. V lost 4 bases to trimming and J lost 4 bases; unmatched junction nucleotides: 8. The CDR3 nucleotides read TGTGCCAGCAGTTCCCAGGGACAGGGAAGATACGAGCAGTACTTC. The encoded protein is CASSSQGQGRYEQYF.

The chain is built from TRBV2 and TRBJ2-7; weak D call: TRBD1 (6 bases). Between the trimmed V and J ends, which lost 5 bases and 6 bases, there was a span of 17 bases. The CDR3 is 14 amino acids. Germline assignment: CDR1 SNHLY and CDR2 FYNNEI. The CDR3 reads CASSSPRGEGEQYF. The CDR3 DNA is TGTGCCAGCAGTTCACCCAGGGGTGAGGGCGAGCAGTACTTC.

CDR3 sequence: CASSSAGQVPGEQFF. The CDR3 DNA sequence: TGTGCCAGCAGTTCCGCGGGACAGGTACCTGGGGAGCAGTTCTTC. The V gene is TRBV28, the J gene TRBJ2-1; 8 nucleotides match TRBD1. V lost 4 bases and J lost 10; bases outside the gene matches: 12. The CDR3 loop spans 15 amino acids. Germline V gives CDR1 MDHEN, CDR2 SYDVKM.